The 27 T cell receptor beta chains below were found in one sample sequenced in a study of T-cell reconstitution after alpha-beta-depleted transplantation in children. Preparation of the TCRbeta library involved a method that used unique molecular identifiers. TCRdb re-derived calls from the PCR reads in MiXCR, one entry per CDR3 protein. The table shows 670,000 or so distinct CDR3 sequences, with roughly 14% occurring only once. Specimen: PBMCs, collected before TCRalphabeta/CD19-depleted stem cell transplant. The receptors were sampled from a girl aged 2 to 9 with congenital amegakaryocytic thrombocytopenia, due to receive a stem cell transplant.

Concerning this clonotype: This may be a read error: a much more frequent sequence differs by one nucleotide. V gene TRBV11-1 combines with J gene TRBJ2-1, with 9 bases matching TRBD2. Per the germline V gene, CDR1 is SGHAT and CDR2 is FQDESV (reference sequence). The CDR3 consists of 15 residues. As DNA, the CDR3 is TGTGCCAGCAGCCCCCAAAGCGGGGGGACCAATGAGCAGCTCTTC. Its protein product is CASSPQSGGTNEQLF.

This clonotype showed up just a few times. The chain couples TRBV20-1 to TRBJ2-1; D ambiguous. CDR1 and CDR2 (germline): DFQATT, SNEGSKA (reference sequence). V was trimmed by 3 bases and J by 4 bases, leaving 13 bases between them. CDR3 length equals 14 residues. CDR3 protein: CSASRSASYNEQFF. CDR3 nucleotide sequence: TGCAGTGCTAGCCGCTCGGCTTCATACAATGAGCAGTTCTTC.

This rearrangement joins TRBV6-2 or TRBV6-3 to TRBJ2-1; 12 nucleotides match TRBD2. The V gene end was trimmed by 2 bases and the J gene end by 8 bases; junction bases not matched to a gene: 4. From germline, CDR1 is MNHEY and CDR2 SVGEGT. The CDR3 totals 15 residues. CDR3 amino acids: CASSYMLAGGDEQFF. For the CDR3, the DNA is TGTGCCAGCAGTTACATGCTAGCGGGAGGGGATGAGCAGTTCTTC.

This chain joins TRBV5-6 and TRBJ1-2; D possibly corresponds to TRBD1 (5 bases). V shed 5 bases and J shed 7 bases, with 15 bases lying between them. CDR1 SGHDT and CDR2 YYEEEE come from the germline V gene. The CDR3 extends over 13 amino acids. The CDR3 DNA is TGTGCCAGCAGAAGAGAGGGGACCATTGGCTACACCTTC. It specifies CASRREGTIGYTF. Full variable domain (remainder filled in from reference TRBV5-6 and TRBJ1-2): DAGVTQSPTHLIKTRGQQVTLRCSPKSGHDTVSWYQQALGQGPQFIFQYYEEEERQRGNFPDRFSGHQFPNYSSELNVNALLLGDSALYLCASRREGTIGYTFGSGTRLTVV.

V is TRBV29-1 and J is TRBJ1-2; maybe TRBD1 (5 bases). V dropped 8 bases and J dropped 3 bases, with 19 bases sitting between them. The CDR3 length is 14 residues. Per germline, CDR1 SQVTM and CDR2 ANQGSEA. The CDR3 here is CSTLGRVGDYGYTF. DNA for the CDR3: TGCAGCACCCTCGGAAGGGTGGGGGACTATGGCTACACCTTC.

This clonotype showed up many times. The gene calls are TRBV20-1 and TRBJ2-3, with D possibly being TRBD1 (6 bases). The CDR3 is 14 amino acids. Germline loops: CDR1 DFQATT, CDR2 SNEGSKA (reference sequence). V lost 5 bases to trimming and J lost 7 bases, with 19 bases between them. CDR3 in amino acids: CSAGTGWPLNTQYF. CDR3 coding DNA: TGCAGTGCTGGAACAGGGTGGCCGCTGAATACGCAGTATTTT.

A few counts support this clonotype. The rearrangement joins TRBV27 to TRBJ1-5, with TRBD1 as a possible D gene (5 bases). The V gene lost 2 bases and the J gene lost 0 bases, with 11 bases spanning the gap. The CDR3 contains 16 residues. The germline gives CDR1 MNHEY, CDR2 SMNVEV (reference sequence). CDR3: CASSLRGGYSNQPQHF. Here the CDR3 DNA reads TGTGCCAGCAGTTTACGGGGCGGGTATAGCAATCAGCCCCAGCATTTT.

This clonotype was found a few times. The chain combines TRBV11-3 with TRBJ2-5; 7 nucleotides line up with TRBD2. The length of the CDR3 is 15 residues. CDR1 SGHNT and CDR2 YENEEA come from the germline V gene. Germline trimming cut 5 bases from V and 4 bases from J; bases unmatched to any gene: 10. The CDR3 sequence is CASSDRGGGGETQYF. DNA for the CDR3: TGTGCCAGCAGCGACCGGGGTGGGGGGGGAGAGACCCAGTACTTC.

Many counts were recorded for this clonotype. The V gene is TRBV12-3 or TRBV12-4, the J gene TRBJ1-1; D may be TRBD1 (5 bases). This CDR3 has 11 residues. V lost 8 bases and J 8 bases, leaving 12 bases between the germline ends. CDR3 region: CASESEGEAFF. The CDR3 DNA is TGTGCCAGCGAATCGGAGGGGGAAGCTTTCTTT.

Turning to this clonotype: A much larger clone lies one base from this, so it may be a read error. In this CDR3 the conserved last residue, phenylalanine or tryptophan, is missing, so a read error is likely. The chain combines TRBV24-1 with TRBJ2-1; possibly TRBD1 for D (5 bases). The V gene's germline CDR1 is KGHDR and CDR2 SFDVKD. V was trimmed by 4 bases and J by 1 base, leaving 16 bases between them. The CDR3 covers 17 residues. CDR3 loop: CATSETRAFRSYNEQFY. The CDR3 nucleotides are TGTGCCACCAGTGAAACCAGGGCCTTTAGGTCCTACAATGAGCAGTTCTAC.

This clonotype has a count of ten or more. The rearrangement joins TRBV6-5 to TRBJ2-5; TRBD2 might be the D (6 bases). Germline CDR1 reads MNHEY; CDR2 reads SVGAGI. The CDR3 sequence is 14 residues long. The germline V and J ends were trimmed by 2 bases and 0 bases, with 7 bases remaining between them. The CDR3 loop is CASSYAGNQETQYF. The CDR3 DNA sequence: TGTGCCAGCAGTTACGCGGGAAACCAAGAGACCCAGTACTTC.

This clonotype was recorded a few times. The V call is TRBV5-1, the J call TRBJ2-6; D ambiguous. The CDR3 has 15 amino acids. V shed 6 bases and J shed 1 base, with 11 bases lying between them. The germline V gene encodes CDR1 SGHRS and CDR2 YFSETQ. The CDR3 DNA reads TGCGCCAGCACAGATGTCGTTTCTGGGGCCAACGTCCTGACTTTC. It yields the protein CASTDVVSGANVLTF.

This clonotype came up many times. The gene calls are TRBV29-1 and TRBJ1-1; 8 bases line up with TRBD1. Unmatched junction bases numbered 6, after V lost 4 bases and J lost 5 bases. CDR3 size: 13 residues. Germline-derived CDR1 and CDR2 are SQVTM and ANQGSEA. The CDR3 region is CSVGQGASTEAFF. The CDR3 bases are TGCAGCGTTGGGCAGGGGGCATCTACTGAAGCTTTCTTT.

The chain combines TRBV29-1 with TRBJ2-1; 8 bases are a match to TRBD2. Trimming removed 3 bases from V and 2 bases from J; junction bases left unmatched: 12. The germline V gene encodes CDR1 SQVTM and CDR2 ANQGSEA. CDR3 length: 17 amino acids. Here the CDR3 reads CSVDREGREVPYNEQFF. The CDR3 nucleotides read TGCAGCGTTGACAGGGAGGGGCGGGAGGTTCCCTACAATGAGCAGTTCTTC.

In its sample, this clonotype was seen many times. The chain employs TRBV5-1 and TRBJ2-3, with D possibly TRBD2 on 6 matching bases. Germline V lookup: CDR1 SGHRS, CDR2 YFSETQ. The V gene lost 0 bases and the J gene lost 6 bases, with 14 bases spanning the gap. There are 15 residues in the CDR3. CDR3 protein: CASSLAGSGPDTQYF. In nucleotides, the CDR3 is TGCGCCAGCAGCTTGGCCGGCAGCGGGCCCGATACGCAGTATTTT.

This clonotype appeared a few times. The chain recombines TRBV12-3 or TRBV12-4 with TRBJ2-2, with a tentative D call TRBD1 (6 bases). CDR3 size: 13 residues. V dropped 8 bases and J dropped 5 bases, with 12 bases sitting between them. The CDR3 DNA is TGTGCCAGCGGTCCACAGGGAACCGGGGAGCTGTTTTTT. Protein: CASGPQGTGELFF.

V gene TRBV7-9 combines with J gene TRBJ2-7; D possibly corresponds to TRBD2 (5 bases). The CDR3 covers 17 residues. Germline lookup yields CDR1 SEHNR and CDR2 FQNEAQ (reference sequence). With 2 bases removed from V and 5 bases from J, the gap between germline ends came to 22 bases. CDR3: CASSLWYPKVEGDEQYF. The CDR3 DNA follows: TGTGCCAGCAGCTTATGGTACCCAAAAGTTGAGGGAGACGAGCAGTACTTC.

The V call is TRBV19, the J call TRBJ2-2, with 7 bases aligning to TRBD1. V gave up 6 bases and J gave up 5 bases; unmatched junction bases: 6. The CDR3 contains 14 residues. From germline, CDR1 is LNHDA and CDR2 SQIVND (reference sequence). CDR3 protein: CASSGQVETGELFF. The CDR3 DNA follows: TGTGCCAGTAGCGGACAGGTAGAAACCGGGGAGCTGTTTTTT.

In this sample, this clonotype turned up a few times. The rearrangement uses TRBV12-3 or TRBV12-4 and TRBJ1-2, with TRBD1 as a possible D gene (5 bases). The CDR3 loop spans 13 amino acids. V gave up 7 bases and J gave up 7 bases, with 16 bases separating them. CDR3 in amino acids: CASKGTVPAGYTF. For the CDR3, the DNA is TGTGCCAGCAAGGGGACGGTCCCGGCTGGCTACACCTTC.

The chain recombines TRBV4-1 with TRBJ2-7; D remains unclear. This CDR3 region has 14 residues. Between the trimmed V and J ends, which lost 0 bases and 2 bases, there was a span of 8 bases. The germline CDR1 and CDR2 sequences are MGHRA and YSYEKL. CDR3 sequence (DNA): TGCGCCAGCAGCCAAGAGGAGATAACCTACGAGCAGTACTTC. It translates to CASSQEEITYEQYF.

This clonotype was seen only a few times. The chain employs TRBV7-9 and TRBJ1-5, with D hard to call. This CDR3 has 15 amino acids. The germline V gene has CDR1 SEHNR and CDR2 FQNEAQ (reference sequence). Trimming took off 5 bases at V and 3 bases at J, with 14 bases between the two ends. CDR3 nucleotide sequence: TGTGCCAGCAGCGCGGACTTCCCCTTCAATCAGCCCCAGCATTTT. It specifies CASSADFPFNQPQHF. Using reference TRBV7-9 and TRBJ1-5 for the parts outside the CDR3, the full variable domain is DTGVSQNPRHKITKRGQNVTFRCDPISEHNRLYWYRQTLGQGPEFLTYFQNEAQLEKSRLLSDRFSAERPKGSFSTLEIQRTEQGDSAMYLCASSADFPFNQPQHFGDGTRLSIL.

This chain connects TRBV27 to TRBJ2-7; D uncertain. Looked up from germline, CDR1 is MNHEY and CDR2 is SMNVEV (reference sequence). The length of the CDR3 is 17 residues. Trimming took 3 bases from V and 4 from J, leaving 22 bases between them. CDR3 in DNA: TGTGCCAGCAGTTTTGCAGGCCTGTCCCTCCGTGGGTACGAGCAGTACTTC. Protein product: CASSFAGLSLRGYEQYF.

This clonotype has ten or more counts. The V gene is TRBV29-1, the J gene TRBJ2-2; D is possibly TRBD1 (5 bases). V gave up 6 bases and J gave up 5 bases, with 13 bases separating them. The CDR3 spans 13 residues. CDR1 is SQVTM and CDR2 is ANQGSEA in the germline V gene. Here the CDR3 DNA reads TGCAGCGTAGAGACAGAAGCAACCGGGGAGCTGTTTTTT. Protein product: CSVETEATGELFF.

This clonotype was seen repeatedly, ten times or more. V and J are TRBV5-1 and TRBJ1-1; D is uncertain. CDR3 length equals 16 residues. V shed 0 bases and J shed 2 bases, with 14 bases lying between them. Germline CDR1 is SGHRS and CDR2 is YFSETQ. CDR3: CASSLEFAGSNTEAFF. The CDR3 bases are TGCGCCAGCAGCTTGGAATTTGCGGGGTCTAACACTGAAGCTTTCTTT.

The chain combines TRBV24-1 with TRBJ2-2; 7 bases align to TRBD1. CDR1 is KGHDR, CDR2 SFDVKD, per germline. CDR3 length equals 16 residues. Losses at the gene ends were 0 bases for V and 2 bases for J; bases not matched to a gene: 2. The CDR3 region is CATSDLDRANTGELFF. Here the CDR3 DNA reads TGTGCCACCAGTGATTTGGACAGGGCTAACACCGGGGAGCTGTTTTTT.

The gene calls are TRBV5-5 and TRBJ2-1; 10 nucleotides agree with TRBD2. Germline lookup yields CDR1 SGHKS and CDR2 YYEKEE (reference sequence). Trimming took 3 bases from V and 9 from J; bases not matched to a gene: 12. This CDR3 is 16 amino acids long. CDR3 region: CASSSPGSGRAPEQFF. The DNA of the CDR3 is TGTGCCAGCAGCTCCCCTGGGAGCGGGAGGGCCCCTGAGCAGTTCTTC.

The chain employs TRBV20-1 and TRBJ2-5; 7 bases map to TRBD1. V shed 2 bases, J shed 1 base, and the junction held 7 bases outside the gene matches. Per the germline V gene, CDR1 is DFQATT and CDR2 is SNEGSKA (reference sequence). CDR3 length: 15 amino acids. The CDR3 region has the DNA TGCAGTGCTAGACCCCCGGGACAGATCCAAGAGACCCAGTACTTC. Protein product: CSARPPGQIQETQYF.